This T cell receptor beta chain is drawn from a study of T cell repertoires in cytomegalovirus infection. One entry per CDR3 protein results from TCRdb running MiXCR on the reads. The table has 630,000 or so distinct CDR3 sequences, roughly a quarter seen once; the top ten hold around 8%. This clonotype came up many times. The sample was CD8+ T cells from PBMCs. This sequence originates from a human donor in good health (CMV status not recorded). Some clones in this sample may be carry-over from other donors' samples.

The DNA for the CDR3 is TGTGCCAGTCCTCCCGGGGGGGGGGCCGATGGCTACACCTTC. Its protein product is CASPPGGGADGYTF. The rearrangement uses TRBV2 and TRBJ1-2; TRBD1 might be the D (6 bases). Germline V gene data show CDR1 as SNHLY and CDR2 as FYNNEI. Deletions cut 9 bases from V and 6 bases from J, with 20 bases between. The CDR3 loop spans 14 amino acids.